The 10 T cell receptor beta chains presented below share a single source sample, sequenced in a study of blood T cell repertoires in COVID-19. TCRdb's copy holds only in-frame clones and misses some; the assay was immunoSEQ multiplex PCR. The repertoire holds about 170,000 clones, with about 85% as singletons. Specimen: peripheral blood. These receptors all stem from a man between 60 and 70 years old who had recovered from COVID-19.

This chain uses TRBV25-1 with TRBJ1-1, with a tentative D call TRBD1 (5 bases). From germline, CDR1 is MGHDK and CDR2 SYGVNS. V gave up 5 bases and J gave up 5 bases, with 18 bases separating them. The CDR3 has 15 residues. The CDR3 bases are TGTGCCAGCAGTCCAATGGGGGGTGGTTGGACTGAAGCTTTCTTT. Translated: CASSPMGGGWTEAFF.

The chain joins TRBV6-5 to TRBJ1-1, with 8 bases fitting TRBD1. In germline, CDR1 is MNHEY, CDR2 SVGAGI. The CDR3 has 14 amino acids. V was pared by 5 bases and J by 1 base, with 3 bases of the junction left unmatched. The CDR3 here is CASSRQGTNTEAFF. CDR3 DNA sequence: TGTGCCAGCAGTCGACAGGGGACGAACACTGAAGCTTTCTTT.

The chain has TRBV3-1 (or the pseudogene TRBV3-2) and TRBJ1-1; 7 bases match TRBD1. The V and J ends lost 4 bases and 1 base, in that order; junction bases with no gene match: 9. Germline V gives CDR1 LGHDT, CDR2 YNNKEL (reference sequence). The CDR3 has 16 amino acids. The CDR3 DNA reads as TGTGCCAGCAGCCGCAGAGGACAGGTGAGGAACACTGAAGCTTTCTTT. Encoded protein: CASSRRGQVRNTEAFF.

The chain employs TRBV5-1 and TRBJ1-1; 9 positions agree with TRBD1. V dropped 4 bases and J dropped 5; count of bases not matched to a gene: 6. The length of the CDR3 is 14 residues. The V gene's germline CDR1 is SGHRS and CDR2 YFSETQ. The CDR3 DNA sequence: TGCGCCAGCAGCGGACAGGGGAGAGGGACTGAAGCTTTCTTT. As protein: CASSGQGRGTEAFF.

In this sample, this clone turned up a few times. The genes are TRBV5-1 and TRBJ2-3; 8 bases fit TRBD2. After removal of 0 bases from V and 0 bases from J, the junction contained 9 bases not matched to a gene. Germline CDR1 and CDR2: SGHRS and YFSETQ. The CDR3 consists of 18 residues. The DNA for the CDR3 is TGCGCCAGCAGCTTGGAGCTAGCGGGCGGGTCTAGCACAGATACGCAGTATTTT. It codes for CASSLELAGGSSTDTQYF.

V is TRBV10-3 and J is TRBJ1-5; a weak D match, TRBD1 (6 bases). Trimming left V 4 bases short and J 7 bases short, with 14 bases between. This CDR3 has 14 amino acids. Germline lookup yields CDR1 ENHRY and CDR2 SYGVKD. The CDR3 spells CAISASNRDQPQHF. The CDR3 coding sequence is TGTGCCATCAGTGCCTCAAACAGGGACCAGCCCCAGCATTTT.

The chain joins TRBV24-1 to TRBJ2-3; 13 positions match TRBD2. The CDR3 length is 17 residues. With V trimmed by 4 bases and J by 4 bases, 7 bases remained unmatched. The germline gives CDR1 KGHDR, CDR2 SFDVKD. The CDR3 DNA sequence: TGTGCCACCAGTGAACTTCCCGGACTAGCGGGGGCAGATACGCAGTATTTT. It codes for CATSELPGLAGADTQYF.

This rearrangement joins TRBV7-3 to TRBJ1-1; 8 bases are a match to TRBD1. The V and J ends lost 6 bases and 5 bases, in that order; junction bases with no gene match: 5. Germline CDR1 reads SGHTA; CDR2 reads FQGTGA. This CDR3 region has 13 residues. The CDR3 region has the DNA TGTGCCAGCAGTCGGGACAGGCTAACTGAAGCTTTCTTT. Protein product: CASSRDRLTEAFF. Based on the CDR3 plus reference TRBV7-3 and TRBJ1-1, the full variable domain is GAGVSQTPSNKVTEKGKYVELRCDPISGHTALYWYRQSLGQGPEFLIYFQGTGAADDSGLPNDRFFAVRPEGSVSTLKIQRTERGDSAVYLCASSRDRLTEAFFGQGTRLTVV.

This clone was observed once. The rearrangement links TRBV24-1 to TRBJ1-1; weak D call: TRBD1 (6 bases). This CDR3 region has 12 residues. Germline V lookup: CDR1 KGHDR, CDR2 SFDVKD. V gave up 6 bases and J gave up 3 bases, with 7 bases separating them. CDR3 region: CATSQGYTEAFF. The CDR3 coding sequence is TGTGCCACCAGTCAGGGGTACACTGAAGCTTTCTTT.

The chain links TRBV6-5 to TRBJ1-6, with D possibly being TRBD1 (5 bases). The CDR3 extends over 14 amino acids. Germline-derived CDR1 and CDR2 are MNHEY and SVGAGI. The V end was cut by 2 bases, the J end by 11 bases, with 13 bases between. The CDR3 protein is CASSYVGGKTPLHF. CDR3 coding DNA: TGTGCCAGCAGTTACGTCGGGGGGAAAACACCCCTCCACTTT.